This T cell receptor (beta chain) was documented in a study of blood T cell repertoires in COVID-19. Across the whole study: From T cells, B-cell-depleted T cells, or PBMCs came the material, which was cDNA or gDNA.

Libraries were prepared by immunoSEQ multiplex PCR; TCRdb keeps only in-frame clonotypes and omits some of them. The table shows 90,000 to 100,000 clones, with roughly 89% occurring only once. The sequenced sample was peripheral blood. The sequence derives from a man aged 70 or older with active or convalescent COVID-19.

The CDR3 here is CASSLQGQDGYTF. Here the CDR3 DNA reads TGTGCCAGCAGCTTACAGGGGCAGGACGGCTACACCTTC. This chain uses TRBV7-6 with TRBJ1-2; maybe TRBD1 (6 bases). Trimming pared 2 bases from V and 8 bases from J, leaving 12 bases between. Germline V gene lookup returns CDR1 SGHVS and CDR2 FNYEAQ. The CDR3 extends over 13 amino acids.